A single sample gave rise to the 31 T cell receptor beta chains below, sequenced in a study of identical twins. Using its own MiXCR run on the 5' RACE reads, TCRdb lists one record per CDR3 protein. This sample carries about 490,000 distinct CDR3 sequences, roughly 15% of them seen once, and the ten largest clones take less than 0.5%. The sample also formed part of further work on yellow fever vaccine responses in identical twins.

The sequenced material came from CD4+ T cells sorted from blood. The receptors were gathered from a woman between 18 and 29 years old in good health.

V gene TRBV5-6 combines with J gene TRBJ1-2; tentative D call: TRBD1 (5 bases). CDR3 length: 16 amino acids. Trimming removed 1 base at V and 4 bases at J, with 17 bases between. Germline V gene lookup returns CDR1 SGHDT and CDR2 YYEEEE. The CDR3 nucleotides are TGTGCCAGCAGCTTGAGAATGTGGGGCCGCTTCTATGGCTACACCTTC. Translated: CASSLRMWGRFYGYTF.

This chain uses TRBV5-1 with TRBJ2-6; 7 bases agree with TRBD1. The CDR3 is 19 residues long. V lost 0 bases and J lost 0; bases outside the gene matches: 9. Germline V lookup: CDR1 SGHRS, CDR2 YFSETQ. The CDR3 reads CASSLEIRGSLSGANVLTF. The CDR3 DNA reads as TGCGCCAGCAGCTTGGAGATCAGGGGGAGTCTCTCTGGGGCCAACGTCCTGACTTTC.

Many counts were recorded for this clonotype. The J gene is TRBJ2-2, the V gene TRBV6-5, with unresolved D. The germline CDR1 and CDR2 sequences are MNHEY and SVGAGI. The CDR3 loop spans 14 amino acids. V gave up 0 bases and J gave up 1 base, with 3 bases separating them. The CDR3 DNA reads TGTGCCAGCAGTTACTCAGGGAACACCGGGGAGCTGTTTTTT. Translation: CASSYSGNTGELFF.

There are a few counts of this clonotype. In DNA form, the CDR3 reads TGTGCCAGCAGCTTAGCGGGGCAGAAGAGCACAGATACGCAGTATTTT. This gives the protein CASSLAGQKSTDTQYF. V is TRBV7-9 and J is TRBJ2-3; the D gene is possibly TRBD1 (5 bases). With 0 bases removed from V and 0 bases from J, the gap between germline ends came to 10 bases. This CDR3 contains 16 residues. CDR1 and CDR2 from the germline V gene are SEHNR and FQNEAQ (reference sequence).

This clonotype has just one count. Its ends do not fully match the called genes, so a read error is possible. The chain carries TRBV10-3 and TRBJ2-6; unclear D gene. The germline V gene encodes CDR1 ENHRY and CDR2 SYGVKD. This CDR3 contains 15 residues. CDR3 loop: CVISEQSSGANVLTF. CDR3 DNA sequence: TGTGTCATCAGTGAACAGAGCTCTGGGGCCAACGTCCTGACTTTC.

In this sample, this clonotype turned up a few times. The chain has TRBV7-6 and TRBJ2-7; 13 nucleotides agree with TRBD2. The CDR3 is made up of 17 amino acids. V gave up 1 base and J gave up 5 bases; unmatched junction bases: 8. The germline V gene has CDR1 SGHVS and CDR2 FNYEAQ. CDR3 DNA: TGTGCCAGCAGCTTAGTGGGAGGACTAGCGGGAGTCAACGAGCAGTACTTC. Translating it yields CASSLVGGLAGVNEQYF.

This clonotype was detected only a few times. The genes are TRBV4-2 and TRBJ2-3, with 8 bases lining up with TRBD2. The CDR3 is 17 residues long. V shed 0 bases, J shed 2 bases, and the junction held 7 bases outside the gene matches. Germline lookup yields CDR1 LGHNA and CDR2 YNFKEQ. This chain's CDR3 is CASSQDRAGVYTDTQYF. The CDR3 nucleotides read TGTGCCAGCAGCCAAGATCGAGCGGGGGTCTACACAGATACGCAGTATTTT.

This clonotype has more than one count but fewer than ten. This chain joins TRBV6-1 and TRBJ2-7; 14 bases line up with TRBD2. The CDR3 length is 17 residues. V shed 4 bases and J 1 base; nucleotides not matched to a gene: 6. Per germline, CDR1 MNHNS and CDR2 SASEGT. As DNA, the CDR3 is TGTGCCAGCAGTGTTCGGACTAGCGGGGGGCCGTCCTACGAGCAGTACGTC. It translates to CASSVRTSGGPSYEQYV.

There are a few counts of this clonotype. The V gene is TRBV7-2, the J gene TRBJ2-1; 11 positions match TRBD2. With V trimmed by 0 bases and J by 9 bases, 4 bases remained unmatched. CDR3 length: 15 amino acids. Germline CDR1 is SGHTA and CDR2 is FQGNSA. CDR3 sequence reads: CASSLASGRAGEQFF. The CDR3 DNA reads TGTGCCAGCAGCTTAGCTAGCGGGAGGGCCGGTGAGCAGTTCTTC.

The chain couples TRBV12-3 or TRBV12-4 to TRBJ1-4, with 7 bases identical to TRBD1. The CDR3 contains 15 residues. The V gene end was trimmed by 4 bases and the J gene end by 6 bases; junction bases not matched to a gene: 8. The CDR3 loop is CASSSRQGGDEKLFF. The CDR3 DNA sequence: TGTGCCAGCAGTTCCCGACAGGGAGGAGATGAAAAACTGTTTTTT.

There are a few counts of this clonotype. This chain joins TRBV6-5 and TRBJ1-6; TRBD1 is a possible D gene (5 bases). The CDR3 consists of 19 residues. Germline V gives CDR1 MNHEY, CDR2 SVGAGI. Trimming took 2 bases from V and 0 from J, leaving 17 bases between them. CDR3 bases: TGTGCCAGCAGTTACAGTAGGGGACCGTCAAGCTCCTATAATTCACCCCTCCACTTT. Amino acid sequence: CASSYSRGPSSSYNSPLHF.

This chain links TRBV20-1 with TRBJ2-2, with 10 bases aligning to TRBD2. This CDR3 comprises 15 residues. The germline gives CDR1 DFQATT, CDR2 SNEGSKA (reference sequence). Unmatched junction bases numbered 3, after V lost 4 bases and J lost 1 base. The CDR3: CSAIAGGLNTGELFF. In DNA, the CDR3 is TGCAGTGCTATAGCGGGGGGACTGAACACCGGGGAGCTGTTTTTT.

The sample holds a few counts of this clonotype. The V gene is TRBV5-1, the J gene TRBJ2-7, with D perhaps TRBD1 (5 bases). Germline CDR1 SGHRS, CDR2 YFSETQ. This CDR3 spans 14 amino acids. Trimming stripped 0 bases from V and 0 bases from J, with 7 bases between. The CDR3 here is CASSLDQGSYEQYF. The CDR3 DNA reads TGCGCCAGCAGCTTGGATCAGGGCTCCTACGAGCAGTACTTC.

In DNA form, the CDR3 reads TGTGCTAGTGGTACAGGCAAACAGGGGGATGGCTACACCTTC. This gives the protein CASGTGKQGDGYTF. V and J are TRBV12-5 and TRBJ1-2; 8 nucleotides line up with TRBD1. V gave up 5 bases and J gave up 6 bases; unmatched junction bases: 8. CDR1 is LGHNT, CDR2 FRNRAP, per germline. The CDR3 has 14 residues.

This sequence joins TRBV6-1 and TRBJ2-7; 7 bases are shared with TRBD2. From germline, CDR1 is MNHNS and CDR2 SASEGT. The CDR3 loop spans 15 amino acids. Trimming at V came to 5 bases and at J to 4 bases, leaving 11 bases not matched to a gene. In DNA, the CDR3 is TGTGCCAGCAGTCAAAGCGGGACCACCCGGTACGAGCAGTACTTC. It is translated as CASSQSGTTRYEQYF.

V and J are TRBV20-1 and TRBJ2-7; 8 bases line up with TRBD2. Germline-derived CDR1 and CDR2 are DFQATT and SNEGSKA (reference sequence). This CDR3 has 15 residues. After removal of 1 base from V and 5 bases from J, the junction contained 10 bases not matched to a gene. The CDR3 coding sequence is TGCAGTGCTAGAGTAGAAGGCGGGAGGTCTCACGAGCAGTACTTC. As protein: CSARVEGGRSHEQYF.

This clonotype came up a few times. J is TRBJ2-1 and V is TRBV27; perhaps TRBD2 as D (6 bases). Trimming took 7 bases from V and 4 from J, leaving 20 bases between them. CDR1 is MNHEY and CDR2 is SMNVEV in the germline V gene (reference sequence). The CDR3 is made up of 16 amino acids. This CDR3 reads CASTRTGLFTYNEQFF. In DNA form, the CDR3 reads TGTGCCAGCACCCGAACGGGACTCTTCACATACAATGAGCAGTTCTTC.

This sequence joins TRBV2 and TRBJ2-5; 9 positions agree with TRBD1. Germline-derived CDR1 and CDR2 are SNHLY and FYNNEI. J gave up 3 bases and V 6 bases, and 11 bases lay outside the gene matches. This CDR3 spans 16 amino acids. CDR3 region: CASRPGTGRGEETQYF. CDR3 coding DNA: TGTGCCAGCAGACCCGGGACAGGGAGAGGTGAAGAGACCCAGTACTTC. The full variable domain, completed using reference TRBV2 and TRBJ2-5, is EPEVTQTPSHQVTQMGQEVILRCVPISNHLYFYWYRQILGQKVEFLVSFYNNEISEKSEIFDDQFSVERPDGSNFTLKIRSTKLEDSAMYFCASRPGTGRGEETQYFGPGTRLLVL.

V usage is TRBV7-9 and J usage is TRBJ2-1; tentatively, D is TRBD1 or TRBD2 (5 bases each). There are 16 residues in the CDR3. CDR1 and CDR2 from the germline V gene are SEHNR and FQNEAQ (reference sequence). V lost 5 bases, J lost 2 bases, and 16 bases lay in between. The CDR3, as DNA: TGTGCCAGCAGCCCCGGGACCGTCCCACCCTACAATGAGCAGTTCTTC. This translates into CASSPGTVPPYNEQFF.

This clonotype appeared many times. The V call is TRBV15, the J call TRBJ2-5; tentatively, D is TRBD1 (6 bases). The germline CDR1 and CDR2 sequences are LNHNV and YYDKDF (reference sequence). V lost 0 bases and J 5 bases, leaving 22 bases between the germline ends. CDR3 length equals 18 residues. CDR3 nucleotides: TGTGCCACCAGCAGAGATCTCCAGGGACACCGGATTGCGGAGACCCAGTACTTC. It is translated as CATSRDLQGHRIAETQYF.

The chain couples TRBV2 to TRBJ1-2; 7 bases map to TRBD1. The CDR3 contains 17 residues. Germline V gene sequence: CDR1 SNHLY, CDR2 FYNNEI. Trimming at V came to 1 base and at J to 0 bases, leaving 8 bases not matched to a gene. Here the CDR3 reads CASSEGGGRGTNYGYTF. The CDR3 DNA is TGTGCCAGCAGTGAAGGGGGGGGCAGGGGGACTAACTATGGCTACACCTTC. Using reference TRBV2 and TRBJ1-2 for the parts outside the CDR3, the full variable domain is EPEVTQTPSHQVTQMGQEVILRCVPISNHLYFYWYRQILGQKVEFLVSFYNNEISEKSEIFDDQFSVERPDGSNFTLKIRSTKLEDSAMYFCASSEGGGRGTNYGYTFGSGTRLTVV.

The CDR3 DNA follows: TGTGCCAGCAGCCTCGGGACTAGCGAATACTATGAGCAGTTCTTC. Amino acids: CASSLGTSEYYEQFF. This chain links TRBV3-1 with TRBJ2-1; 10 nucleotides align to TRBD2. This CDR3 contains 15 residues. V lost 4 bases, J lost 8 bases, and 8 bases stayed unmatched. CDR1 and CDR2 (germline): LGHDT, YNNKEL (reference sequence).

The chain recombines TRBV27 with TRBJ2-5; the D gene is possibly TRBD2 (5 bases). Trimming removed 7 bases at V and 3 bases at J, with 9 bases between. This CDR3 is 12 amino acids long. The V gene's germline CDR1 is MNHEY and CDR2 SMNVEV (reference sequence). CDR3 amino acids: CASMDWKETQYF. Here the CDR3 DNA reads TGTGCCAGCATGGACTGGAAAGAGACCCAGTACTTC.

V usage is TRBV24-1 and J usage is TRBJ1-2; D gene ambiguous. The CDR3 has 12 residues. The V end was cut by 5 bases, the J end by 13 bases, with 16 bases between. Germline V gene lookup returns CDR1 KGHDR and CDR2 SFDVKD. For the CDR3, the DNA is TGTGCCACCAGTGGTTCCGCGTCCGGTTTCACCTTC. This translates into CATSGSASGFTF.

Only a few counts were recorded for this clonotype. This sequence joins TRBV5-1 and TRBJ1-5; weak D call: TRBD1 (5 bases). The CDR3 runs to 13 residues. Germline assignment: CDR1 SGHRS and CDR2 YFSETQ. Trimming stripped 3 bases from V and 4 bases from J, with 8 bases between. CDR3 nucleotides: TGCGCCAGCAGCTGGGGGGAGAATCAGCCCCAGCATTTT. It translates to CASSWGENQPQHF.

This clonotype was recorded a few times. The CDR3 here is CASSSGVLNYEQYF. The CDR3 nucleotides are TGTGCCAGCAGTAGCGGGGTGTTAAACTACGAGCAGTACTTC. V and J are TRBV6-2 or TRBV6-3 and TRBJ2-7; 7 positions agree with TRBD2. The CDR3 covers 14 residues. J gave up 3 bases and V 5 bases, and 7 bases lay outside the gene matches. The V gene's germline CDR1 is MNHEY and CDR2 SVGEGT.

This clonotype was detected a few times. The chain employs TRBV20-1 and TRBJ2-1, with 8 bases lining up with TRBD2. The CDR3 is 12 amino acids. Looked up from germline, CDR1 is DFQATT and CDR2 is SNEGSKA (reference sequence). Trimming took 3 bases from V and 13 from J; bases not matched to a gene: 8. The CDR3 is CSARSVAGIQFF. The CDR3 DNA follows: TGCAGTGCTAGGTCCGTAGCGGGAATACAGTTCTTC.

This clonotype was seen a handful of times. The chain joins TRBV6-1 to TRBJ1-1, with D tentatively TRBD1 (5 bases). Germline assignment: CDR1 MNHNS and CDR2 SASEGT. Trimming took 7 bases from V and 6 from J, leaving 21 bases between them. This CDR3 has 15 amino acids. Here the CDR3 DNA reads TGTGCCAGCACCAAAAACCCCCAGGGCAGGGCTGAAGCTTTCTTT. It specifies CASTKNPQGRAEAFF.

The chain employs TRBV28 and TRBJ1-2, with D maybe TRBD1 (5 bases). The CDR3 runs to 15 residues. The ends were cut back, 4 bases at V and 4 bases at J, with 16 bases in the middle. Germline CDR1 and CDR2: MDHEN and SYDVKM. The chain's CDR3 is CASSSPGSLSYGYTF. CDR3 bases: TGTGCCAGCAGTTCGCCAGGGAGCTTGAGCTATGGCTACACCTTC.

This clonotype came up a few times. The CDR3 is CASIGTSGINGNNEQFF. CDR3 sequence (DNA): TGTGCCAGCATCGGGACTAGCGGGATCAATGGAAACAATGAGCAGTTCTTC. The V and J genes are TRBV7-9 and TRBJ2-1; 13 nucleotides match TRBD2. The germline V gene has CDR1 SEHNR and CDR2 FQNEAQ (reference sequence). J gave up 5 bases and V 7 bases, and 11 bases lay outside the gene matches. This CDR3 region has 17 residues.

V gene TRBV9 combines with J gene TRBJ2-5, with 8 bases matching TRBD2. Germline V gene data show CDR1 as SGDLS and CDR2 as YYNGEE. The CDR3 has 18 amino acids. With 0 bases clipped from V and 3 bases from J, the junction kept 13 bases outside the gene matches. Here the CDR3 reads CASSVAPPLAGVKETQYF. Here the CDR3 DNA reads TGTGCCAGCAGCGTAGCGCCCCCCCTAGCGGGTGTAAAAGAGACCCAGTACTTC.